This TCR beta chain was observed in a study of shared clonotypes between healthy human individuals. At the level of the study: There were three CD4 naive, three CD4 memory, two CD8 naive and one CD8 memory plates per donor.

This clone was seen just once. Its antigen is unidentified. The assay was run at deep level. Measured with immunoSEQ multiplex PCR; TCRdb has only the in-frame clones, and not every one. There are nearly 1,000,000 clones in the sample; approximately 80% occur only once, and over 1.3% lies in the top ten. Researchers partitioned CD4+ cells into CD45RA+ naive and CD45RA-negative memory subsets. The study, taken as a whole, reports: Sequencing depth was a factor that was expected to affect clonotype sharing among donors.

V was pared by 4 bases and J by 8 bases, with 9 bases between. Germline lookup yields CDR1 SGHDN and CDR2 FVKESK. This CDR3 is built from 12 residues. This sequence joins TRBV14 and TRBJ2-1; D remains ambiguous. The sample taken for sequencing was memory CD4+ T cells sorted from blood. Subset in this sample: CD45RA-negative fraction. This receptor was obtained from a man aged 18-30 years in good health. CDR3 bases: TGTGCCAGCAGCCCCGGTAGGCATGAGCAGTTCTTC. Translated: CASSPGRHEQFF.